These 24 T cell receptor beta chains came from one sample sequenced in a study of T cells in Graves' hyperthyroidism and ophthalmopathy. Regions amplified from RNA transcripts were the TCR beta CDR3 regions. The HTBI primer set served for first-round RT-PCR of the TCR CDR3. TCRdb independently ran MiXCR on the multiplex PCR reads; one entry per CDR3 protein. The table has fewer than 500,000 distinct CDR3 sequences, about 14% seen once. Specimen: blood. All receptors come from a woman aged 25 to 39 with Graves' ophthalmopathy.

This clonotype was observed many times. The chain couples TRBV28 to TRBJ2-7, with D perhaps matching TRBD1 or TRBD2 (7 bases each). This CDR3 is 14 amino acids long. Trimming took off 8 bases at V and 4 bases at J, with 18 bases between the two ends. CDR1 and CDR2 from the germline V gene are MDHEN and SYDVKM. CDR3 bases: TGTGCCAGCCGGGGGGCAGGGGGAATTTACGAGCAGTACTTC. It encodes CASRGAGGIYEQYF.

In this sample, this clonotype turned up many times. The chain recombines TRBV28 with TRBJ2-3; 7 bases line up with TRBD2. Unmatched junction bases numbered 4, after V lost 2 bases and J lost 2 bases. The CDR3 consists of 15 residues. Per germline, CDR1 MDHEN and CDR2 SYDVKM. DNA of the CDR3: TGTGCCAGCAGTTTAGCGGGGGTCCACACAGATACGCAGTATTTT. Its translation is CASSLAGVHTDTQYF.

This clonotype is a singleton in its sample. One base away lies a much larger clone, so this may be a sequencing read error. The gene calls are TRBV13 and TRBJ2-3; TRBD2 matches 15 bases. The CDR3 consists of 18 residues. CDR1 and CDR2 from the germline V gene are PRHDT and FYEKMQ (reference sequence). CDR3 coding DNA: TGTACCAGCAGCTTATCTGGGACTAGCGGGGGGCGCACAGATACGCAGTATTTT. Its translation is CTSSLSGTSGGRTDTQYF.

V usage is TRBV5-5 and J usage is TRBJ1-6; D not resolved. CDR3 size: 16 residues. V shed 4 bases and J shed 14 bases, with 25 bases lying between them. Germline values: CDR1 SGHKS, CDR2 YYEKEE (reference sequence). The CDR3 reads CASSLESGRTLGALHF. Written as DNA, the CDR3 is TGTGCCAGCAGCCTGGAATCTGGACGGACCCTTGGGGCCCTCCACTTT.

This clonotype was picked up many times. V and J are TRBV20-1 and TRBJ2-4; TRBD2 matches 8 bases. From germline, CDR1 is DFQATT and CDR2 SNEGSKA (reference sequence). V shed 1 base and J 2 bases; nucleotides not matched to a gene: 10. The CDR3 is 17 amino acids. The CDR3 loop is CSARVFGRGVSKNIQYF. The DNA of the CDR3 is TGCAGTGCTAGAGTTTTTGGGCGGGGGGTTTCCAAAAACATTCAGTACTTC.

This clonotype was recorded many times. The V and J genes are TRBV5-1 and TRBJ2-5, with D maybe TRBD1 (5 bases). V gave up 4 bases and J gave up 5 bases, with 15 bases separating them. In germline, CDR1 is SGHRS, CDR2 YFSETQ. This CDR3 is built from 14 residues. The CDR3 DNA reads TGCGCCAGCAGCCCCATGACAGCTCGGGAGACCCAGTACTTC. Encoded protein: CASSPMTARETQYF.

This clonotype was seen ten or more times. This chain joins TRBV6-5 and TRBJ1-4; 7 bases align to TRBD1. V was pared by 7 bases and J by 8 bases, with 10 bases of the junction left unmatched. This CDR3 comprises 14 residues. Germline CDR1 MNHEY, CDR2 SVGAGI. The CDR3 sequence is CASTGTAQGEKLFF. CDR3 nucleotide sequence: TGTGCCAGCACCGGGACAGCCCAGGGGGAAAAACTGTTTTTT.

To note about this clonotype: This may be a read error: a much more frequent sequence differs by one nucleotide. The chain employs TRBV11-3 and TRBJ1-1, with a possible D match to TRBD1 (5 bases). Per germline, CDR1 SGHNT and CDR2 YENEEA. The CDR3 is 14 residues long. V lost 4 bases and J 1 base, leaving 10 bases between the germline ends. The CDR3 nucleotides read TGTGCCAGCAGCTCCCTGACAGCGAACACTGAAGCTTTCTTT. Encoded protein: CASSSLTANTEAFF.

The gene calls are TRBV7-9 and TRBJ2-7, with a weak D call TRBD2 (7 bases). Deletions cut 8 bases from V and 4 bases from J, with 21 bases between. From germline, CDR1 is SEHNR and CDR2 FQNEAQ (reference sequence). The CDR3 spans 15 residues. The CDR3 DNA sequence: TGTGCCAGCTCGAGAGGCGGGGGCGAGGTGTACGAGCAGTACTTC. This sequence encodes CASSRGGGEVYEQYF.

This clonotype showed up many times. The chain uses TRBV12-3 or TRBV12-4 and TRBJ1-2; 7 bases agree with TRBD1. Trimming removed 6 bases from V and 2 bases from J; junction bases left unmatched: 6. The CDR3 has 14 residues. As DNA, the CDR3 is TGTGCCAGCAGCACCAGGACAGGAAACTATGGCTACACCTTC. Its protein product is CASSTRTGNYGYTF.

The table lists this clonotype with many counts. This rearrangement joins TRBV7-2 to TRBJ2-2; 9 bases line up with TRBD1. From germline, CDR1 is SGHTA and CDR2 FQGNSA. The trim removed 1 base at V and 2 bases at J, leaving 2 bases unmatched. There are 16 residues in the CDR3. The chain's CDR3 is CASSLGGQGNTGELFF. The CDR3 bases are TGTGCCAGCAGCTTAGGGGGACAGGGTAACACCGGGGAGCTGTTTTTT. The full variable domain, in which reference TRBV7-2 and TRBJ2-2 provide the parts outside the CDR3, is GAGVSQSPSNKVTEKGKDVELRCDPISGHTALYWYRQSLGQGLEFLIYFQGNSAPDKSGLPSDRFSAERTGGSVSTLTIQRTQQEDSAVYLCASSLGGQGNTGELFFGEGSRLTVL.

This clonotype was observed a single time. DNA of the CDR3: TGTGCCAGCAGCTTAGAGTGGGTTAACCCCGGGGAGCTGTTTTTT. This translates into CASSLEWVNPGELFF. The chain has TRBV7-9 and TRBJ2-2, with D hard to call. V was shortened by 1 base and J by 6 bases, with 12 bases between the two germline ends. The CDR3 has 15 residues. Looked up from germline, CDR1 is SEHNR and CDR2 is FQNEAQ (reference sequence).

At least ten counts were recorded for this clonotype. This chain connects TRBV10-3 to TRBJ1-4, with D maybe TRBD1 (5 bases). This CDR3 comprises 14 residues. Germline CDR1 reads ENHRY; CDR2 reads SYGVKD. The V gene lost 4 bases and the J gene lost 5 bases, with 11 bases spanning the gap. The CDR3 nucleotides read TGTGCCATCAGTGGTCCAGGGCTGAATGAAAAACTGTTTTTT. Its translation: CAISGPGLNEKLFF.

This clonotype is a singleton in its sample. With a much larger clone just one base away, this may be a read error. This chain uses TRBV5-1 with TRBJ2-5; D perhaps matches TRBD1 (5 bases). Germline V gene sequence: CDR1 SGHRS, CDR2 YFSETQ. The CDR3 has 15 residues. The DNA for the CDR3 is TGCGCCAGCAGCTACCAGCAGGGAATCCAAGAGACCCAGCACTTC. Translated: CASSYQQGIQETQHF.

The genes are TRBV20-1 and TRBJ2-5; 13 nucleotides match TRBD2. Looked up from germline, CDR1 is DFQATT and CDR2 is SNEGSKA (reference sequence). There are 15 residues in the CDR3. Trimming cost V 1 base and J 3 bases; bases outside gene matches: 2. The CDR3 loop is CSARVGLAGEETQYF. DNA for the CDR3: TGCAGTGCTAGAGTCGGACTAGCGGGGGAAGAGACCCAGTACTTC.

The chain links TRBV5-1 to TRBJ1-6; tentatively, D is TRBD1 (6 bases). Germline CDR1 and CDR2: SGHRS and YFSETQ. V shed 0 bases and J shed 5 bases, with 9 bases lying between them. The CDR3 loop spans 15 amino acids. CDR3 sequence (DNA): TGCGCCAGCAGCTTGGTAGGGGGGAATAATTCACCCCTCCACTTT. Its translation: CASSLVGGNNSPLHF.

This clonotype appeared many times. The genes are TRBV30 and TRBJ2-7, with TRBD1 as a possible D gene (5 bases). In germline, CDR1 is GTSNPN, CDR2 SVGIG (reference sequence). The V gene lost 5 bases and the J gene lost 2 bases, with 16 bases spanning the gap. The CDR3 has 14 amino acids. The CDR3 sequence: CAWGPRTYTYEQYF. DNA of the CDR3: TGTGCCTGGGGGCCCAGGACATACACCTACGAGCAGTACTTC.

This clonotype was counted ten times or more. The chain has TRBV13 and TRBJ2-2; 7 nucleotides align to TRBD2. The CDR3 covers 16 residues. The V and J ends lost 5 bases and 0 bases, in that order; junction bases with no gene match: 6. Germline loops: CDR1 PRHDT, CDR2 FYEKMQ (reference sequence). The CDR3 DNA is TGTGCCAGCAGCCCACGGGGGGAGACGAACACCGGGGAGCTGTTTTTT. This sequence encodes CASSPRGETNTGELFF.

This clonotype was seen many times. The chain recombines TRBV20-1 with TRBJ2-2, with D perhaps TRBD2 (7 bases). The CDR3 is made up of 18 amino acids. V lost 1 base, J lost 7 bases, and 25 bases lay in between. The germline V gene has CDR1 DFQATT and CDR2 SNEGSKA (reference sequence). CDR3: CSARAPGGGAGRSGELFF. CDR3 nucleotide sequence: TGCAGTGCTAGAGCACCTGGAGGGGGGGCAGGGCGTAGCGGGGAGCTGTTTTTT.

This clonotype was counted at least ten times. V usage is TRBV10-3 and J usage is TRBJ1-6, with D maybe TRBD1 (6 bases). Germline V gene data show CDR1 as ENHRY and CDR2 as SYGVKD. V lost 3 bases, J lost 0 bases, and 9 bases lay in between. The CDR3 is 16 amino acids. The CDR3 is CAISDRGSSYNSPLHF. The CDR3 DNA reads TGTGCCATCAGTGACAGGGGAAGCTCCTATAATTCACCCCTCCACTTT.

In its sample, this clonotype was seen many times. As DNA, the CDR3 is TGCAGTGCTACGGGGGGACAGTTTGGCTACGAGCAGTACTTC. Protein sequence: CSATGGQFGYEQYF. V and J are TRBV20-1 and TRBJ2-7; D is perhaps TRBD1 or TRBD2 (7 bases each). V was trimmed by 4 bases and J by 3 bases, leaving 16 bases between them. The germline gives CDR1 DFQATT, CDR2 SNEGSKA (reference sequence). This CDR3 has 14 residues.

The sample holds many counts of this clonotype. V and J are TRBV7-3 and TRBJ2-5; 12 bases are a match to TRBD2. The CDR3 covers 14 residues. Trimming took 4 bases from V and 5 from J; bases not matched to a gene: 2. CDR1 is SGHTA, CDR2 FQGTGA, per germline. The CDR3 nucleotides are TGTGCCAGCAGCTCCGGGACTAGCGGGGAGACCCAGTACTTC. It specifies CASSSGTSGETQYF.

This chain uses TRBV7-9 with TRBJ2-7; D might be TRBD1 or TRBD2, each matching 5 bases. Deletions cut 5 bases from V and 2 bases from J, with 19 bases between. Per germline, CDR1 SEHNR and CDR2 FQNEAQ (reference sequence). This CDR3 has 16 residues. The CDR3 protein is CASSRPEGRAPYEQYF. The CDR3 coding sequence is TGTGCCAGCAGCCGGCCTGAGGGACGGGCCCCCTACGAGCAGTACTTC.

V and J are TRBV20-1 and TRBJ1-2; D ambiguous. V shed 4 bases and J shed 6 bases, with 18 bases lying between them. This CDR3 contains 14 residues. Germline V gene sequence: CDR1 DFQATT, CDR2 SNEGSKA (reference sequence). CDR3: CSATLGIIGHGYTF. CDR3 bases: TGCAGTGCTACCTTAGGGATTATTGGTCATGGCTACACCTTC.